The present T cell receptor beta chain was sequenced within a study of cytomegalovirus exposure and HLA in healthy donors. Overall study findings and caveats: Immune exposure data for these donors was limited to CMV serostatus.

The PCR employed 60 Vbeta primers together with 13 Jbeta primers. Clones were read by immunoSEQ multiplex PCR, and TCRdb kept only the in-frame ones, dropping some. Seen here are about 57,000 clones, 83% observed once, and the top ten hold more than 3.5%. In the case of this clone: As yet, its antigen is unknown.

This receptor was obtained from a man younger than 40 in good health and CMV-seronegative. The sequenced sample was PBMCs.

For the CDR3, the DNA is TGTGCCAGCAGCCCTGAGGGGACAGGGGGGGAAAAACTGTTTTTT. It yields the protein CASSPEGTGGEKLFF. This chain joins TRBV11-2 and TRBJ1-4; TRBD1 matches at 11 bases. V lost 5 bases to trimming and J lost 8 bases; unmatched junction nucleotides: 7. Per the germline V gene, CDR1 is SGHAT and CDR2 is FQNNGV. CDR3 length: 15 amino acids.